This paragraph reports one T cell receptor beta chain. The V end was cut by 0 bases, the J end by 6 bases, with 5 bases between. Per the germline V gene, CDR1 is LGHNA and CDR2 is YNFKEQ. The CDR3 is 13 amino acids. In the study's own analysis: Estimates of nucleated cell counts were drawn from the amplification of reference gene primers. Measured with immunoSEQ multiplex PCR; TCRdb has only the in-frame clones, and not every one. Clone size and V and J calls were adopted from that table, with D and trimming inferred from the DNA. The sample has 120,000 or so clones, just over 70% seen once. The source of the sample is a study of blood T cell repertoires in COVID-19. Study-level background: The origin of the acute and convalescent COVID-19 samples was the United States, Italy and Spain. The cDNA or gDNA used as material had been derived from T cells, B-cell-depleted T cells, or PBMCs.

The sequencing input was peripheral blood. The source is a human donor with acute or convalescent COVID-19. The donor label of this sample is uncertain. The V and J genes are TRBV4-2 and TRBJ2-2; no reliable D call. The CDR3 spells CASSQDSPGELFF. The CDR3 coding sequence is TGTGCCAGCAGCCAAGATAGTCCCGGGGAGCTGTTTTTT.